This TCR beta chain was identified in a study of response to subunit inactivated influenza vaccine. Study results and caveats: Researchers suggested that each seasonal influenza vaccination recruits few new T cells.

The sample holds a few counts of this clonotype. Its target is not known. Each CDR3 protein is one row after TCRdb ran MiXCR on the RT-PCR reads. The sample lists about 520,000 distinct CDR3 sequences, roughly 23% occurring once. Source: CD4+ T cells sorted from PBMCs, taken 4 to 6 days after vaccination. The receptor's source is a man in his forties or fifties who received an inactivated influenza vaccine.

This chain's CDR3 is CASLRDWTGELFF. For the CDR3, the DNA is TGTGCCAGCTTGCGGGACTGGACCGGGGAGCTGTTTTTT. J is TRBJ2-2 and V is TRBV6-2 or TRBV6-3; D is perhaps TRBD2 (6 bases). This CDR3 contains 13 residues. CDR1 and CDR2 (germline): MNHEY, SVGEGT. Trimming stripped 8 bases from V and 5 bases from J, with 12 bases between.